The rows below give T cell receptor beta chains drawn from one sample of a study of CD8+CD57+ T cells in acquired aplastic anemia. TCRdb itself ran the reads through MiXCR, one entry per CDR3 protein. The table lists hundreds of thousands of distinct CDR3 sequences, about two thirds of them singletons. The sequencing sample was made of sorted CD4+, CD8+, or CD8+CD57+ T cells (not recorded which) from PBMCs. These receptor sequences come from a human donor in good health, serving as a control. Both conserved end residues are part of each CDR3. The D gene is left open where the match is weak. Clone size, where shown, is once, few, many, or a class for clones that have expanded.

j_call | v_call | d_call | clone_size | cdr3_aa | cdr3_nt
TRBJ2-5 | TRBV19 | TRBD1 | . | CASSILGRGQAPQYF | TGTGCCAGTAGTATCTTGGGTAGGGGGCAGGCGCCCCAGTACTTC
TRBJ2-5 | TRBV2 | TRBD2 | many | CASGVGGNQGLQETQYF | TGTGCCAGTGGGGTCGGGGGGAACCAGGGCCTACAAGAGACCCAGTACTTC
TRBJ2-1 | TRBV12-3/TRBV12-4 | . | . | CATCRGGPGASYNEQFF | TGTGCCACTTGCAGAGGCGGCCCCGGGGCCTCATACAATGAGCAGTTCTTC
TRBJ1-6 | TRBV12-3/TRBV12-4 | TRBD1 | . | CASSRGDRPNSPLHF | TGTGCCAGCAGTCGTGGGGACAGGCCTAATTCACCCCTCCACTTT
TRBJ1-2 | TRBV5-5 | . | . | CASSFYQDGGYGYTF | TGTGCCAGCAGCTTCTACCAGGACGGGGGCTATGGCTACACCTTC
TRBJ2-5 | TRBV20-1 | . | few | CSARDFGGSGTQYF | TGCAGTGCTAGAGATTTTGGGGGATCGGGGACCCAGTACTTC
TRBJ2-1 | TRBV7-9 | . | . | CASSQRQGEEQLF | TGTGCCAGCAGCCAGAGGCAGGGTGAGGAGCAGTTGTTC
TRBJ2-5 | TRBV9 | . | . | CASSVEGDLACAKETQYF | TGTGCCAGCAGCGTAGAGGGGGATCTGGCTTGCGCAAAAGAGACCCAGTACTTC
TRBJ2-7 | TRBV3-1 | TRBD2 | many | CASSQDGREGSYEQYF | TGTGCCAGCAGCCAAGATGGGAGGGAGGGCTCCTACGAGCAGTACTTC
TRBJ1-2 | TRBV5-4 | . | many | CASSLVTGGLYTF | TGTGCCAGCAGCTTGGTGACAGGAGGCCTTTACACCTTC
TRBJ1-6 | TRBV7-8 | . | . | CASSTGLLRAVLRF | .
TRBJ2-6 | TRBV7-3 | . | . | CASEGGGGANVLTF | TGTGCCAGCGAAGGGGGGGGTGGGGCCAACGTCCTGACTTTC
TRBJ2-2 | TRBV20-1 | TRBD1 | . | CSASDRGIHVFF | TGCAGTGCTAGCGACAGGGGCATCCACGTGTTTTTT
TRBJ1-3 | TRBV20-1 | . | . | CSAYDTVNGIYF | TGCAGTGCCTATGACACAGTAAACGGCATATATTTT
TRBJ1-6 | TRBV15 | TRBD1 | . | CATSSPGQLSPLHF | TGTGCCACCAGCAGCCCGGGACAGTTATCACCCCTCCACTTT
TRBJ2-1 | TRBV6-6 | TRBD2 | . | CASRQSPGTSGSYEQFF | TGTGCCAGCAGACAAAGTCCCGGGACTAGCGGAAGCTATGAGCAGTTCTTC
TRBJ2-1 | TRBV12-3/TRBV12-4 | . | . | CASSTDLNEQFF | TGTGCCAGCAGCACGGACTTAAATGAGCAGTTCTTC
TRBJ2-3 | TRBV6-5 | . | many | CASRDLGTDTQYF | TGTGCCAGCAGGGATCTAGGCACAGATACGCAGTATTTT
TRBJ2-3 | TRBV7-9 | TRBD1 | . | CASSPGQASRGTRYF | TGTGCCAGCAGCCCGGGTCAGGCTAGCAGGGGGACGAGGTATTTT
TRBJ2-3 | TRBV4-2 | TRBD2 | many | CASSQDELAASTDTQYF | TGTGCCAGCAGCCAAGATGAGCTAGCGGCTAGCACAGATACGCAGTATTTT
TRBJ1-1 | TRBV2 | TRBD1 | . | CASRPDRGGTEAFF | TGTGCCAGCAGACCCGACAGGGGTGGAACTGAAGCTTTCTTT
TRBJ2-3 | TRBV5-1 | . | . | CASSLSVTGTDTQYF | TGTGCCAGCAGCCTGAGCGTTACTGGAACAGATACGCAGTATTTT
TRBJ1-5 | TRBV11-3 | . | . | CASSPEQDDQPQHF | TGTGCCAGCAGCCCAGAACAAGACGATCAGCCCCAGCATTTT
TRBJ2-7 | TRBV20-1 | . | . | CSASVEGPSMYF | TGCAGTGCTAGTGTCGAGGGCCCCTCAATGTACTTC
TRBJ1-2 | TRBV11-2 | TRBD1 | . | CASSRGRGPSFSGNTF | TGTGCCAGCAGCAGAGGAAGGGGGCCGTCTTTCTCTGGAAACACCTTC
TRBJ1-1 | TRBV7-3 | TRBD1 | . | CASSLGVVPGQQEAFF | TGTGCCAGCAGCTTAGGAGTCGTACCGGGACAGCAAGAAGCTTTCTTT
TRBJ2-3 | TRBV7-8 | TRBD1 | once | CASSPDRGSTDTQYF | TGTGCCAGCAGCCCAGACAGGGGAAGCACAGATACGCAGTATTTT
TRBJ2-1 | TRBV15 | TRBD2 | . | CASSAGRAGDHNEQFF | TGTGCCAGCAGCGCGGGACGAGCGGGGGATCACAATGAGCAGTTCTTC
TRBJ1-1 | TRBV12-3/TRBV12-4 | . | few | CASTEGGIGTEAFF | TGTGCCAGCACCGAGGGAGGGATCGGCACTGAAGCTTTCTTT
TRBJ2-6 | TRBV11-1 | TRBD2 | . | CASSFGLAGSSGANVLTF | TGTGCCAGCAGCTTCGGCCTAGCGGGGAGCTCTGGGGCCAACGTCCTGACTTTC
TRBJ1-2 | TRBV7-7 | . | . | CASSLAGEGEQYFTF | TGTGCCAGCAGCTTAGCCGGAGAAGGCGAGCAGTACTTCACCTTC
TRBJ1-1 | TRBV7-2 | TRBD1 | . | CASGWAGGTEAFF | TGTGCCAGCGGCTGGGCAGGGGGGACCGAAGCTTTCTTT
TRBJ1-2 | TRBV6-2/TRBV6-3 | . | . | CASSRTALDGYTF | TGTGCCAGCAGTCGTACAGCGTTAGATGGCTACACCTTC
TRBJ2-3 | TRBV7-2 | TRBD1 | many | CASSLTGATTDTQYF | TGTGCCAGCAGCTTAACAGGGGCAACTACAGATACGCAGTATTTT
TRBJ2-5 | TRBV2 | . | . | CASSELRGRAETQYF | TGTGCCAGCAGTGAACTTAGGGGCCGGGCAGAGACCCAGTACTTC
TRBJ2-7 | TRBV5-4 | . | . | CASSRPSDEQYF | TGTGCCAGCAGTCGTCCTAGCGACGAGCAGTACTTC
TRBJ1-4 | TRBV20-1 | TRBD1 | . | CSARPGAGGEKLFF | TGCAGTGCCCGGCCCGGGGCAGGGGGAGAAAAACTGTTTTTT
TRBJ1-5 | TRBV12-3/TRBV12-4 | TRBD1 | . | CASGQEHQPQHF | TGTGCCAGCGGACAGGAACATCAGCCCCAGCATTTT
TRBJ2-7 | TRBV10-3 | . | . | CAISGQGGDAQYF | TGTGCCATCAGTGGGCAGGGCGGCGATGCGCAGTATTTC
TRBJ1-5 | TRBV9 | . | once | CASSVGVGAGSF | .
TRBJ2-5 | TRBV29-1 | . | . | CSVDAPGTWGETQYF | TGCAGCGTTGATGCCCCAGGGACCTGGGGAGAGACCCAGTACTTC
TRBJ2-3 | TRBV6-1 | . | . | CASSGPRTDTQYF | TGTGCCAGCAGTGGGCCTCGCACAGATACGCAGTATTTT
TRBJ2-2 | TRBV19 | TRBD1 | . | CASTRQGCQPQQLCF | TGTGCCAGCACCCGACAGGGATGTCAGCCCCAGCAGTTGTGTTTT
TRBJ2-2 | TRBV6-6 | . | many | CASRQVPTGELFF | TGTGCCAGCAGACAAGTACCCACCGGGGAGCTGTTTTTT
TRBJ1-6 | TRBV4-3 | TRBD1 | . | CASSSRTGESPLRF | TGCGCCAGCAGCAGCCGAACAGGGGAGTCACCCCTCCGCTTT
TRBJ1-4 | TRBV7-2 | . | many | CASSLRTTAAKLFF | TGTGCCAGCAGCTTACGGACCACTGCCGCAAAACTGTTTTTT
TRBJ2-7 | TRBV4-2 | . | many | CASSQGYDSDYEQYF | TGTGCCAGCAGCCAAGGATATGACTCGGACTACGAGCAGTACTTC
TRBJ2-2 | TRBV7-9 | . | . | CASSSTPGEMFF | TGTGCCAGCAGTTCCACACCCGGGGAGATGTTTTTT
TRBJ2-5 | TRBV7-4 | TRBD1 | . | CASSLLGPHGTEQF | TGCGCCAGCAGCTTGTTGGGCCCTCATGGGACAGAGCAGTTC
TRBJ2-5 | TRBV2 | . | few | CASSEAQYF | TGTGCCAGCAGTGAGGCACAGTACTTC
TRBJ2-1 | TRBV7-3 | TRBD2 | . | CASSQIRAGVNNEQFF | TGTGCCAGCAGCCAGATCCGAGCGGGGGTGAACAATGAGCAGTTCTTC
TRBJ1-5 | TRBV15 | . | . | CATSRDPPSLPSNQPQHF | TGTGCCACCAGCAGAGACCCACCATCGCTGCCTAGCAATCAGCCCCAGCATTTT
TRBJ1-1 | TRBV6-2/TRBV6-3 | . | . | CSGTPTVANTEAFF | TGTTCCGGCACTCCTACAGTCGCGAACACTGAAGCTTTCTTT
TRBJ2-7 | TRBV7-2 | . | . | CASSFHQARYGYTQYF | TGTGCCAGCAGCTTTCACCAGGCCCGCTATGGCTACACGCAGTACTTC